This entry is about one TCR beta chain. The antigen is unknown. J lost 0 bases, V lost 5 bases, and 10 bases had no gene match. The CDR3 totals 18 residues. Germline lookup yields CDR1 SEHNR and CDR2 FQNEAQ (reference sequence). The data belong to a study of cytomegalovirus exposure and HLA in healthy donors. Study results and caveats: High specificity and sensitivity for cytomegalovirus status were reported for the classifier.

The assay was immunoSEQ multiplex PCR, and TCRdb's table has in-frame clones only and misses some. The sample lists tens of thousands of clones; about 95% were seen once. Sequenced material: PBMCs. The chain has TRBV7-9 and TRBJ1-3, with 10 nucleotides matching TRBD1. This TCR came from a young woman in good health and CMV-seropositive. CDR3 region: CASSDGQGDWGSGNTIYF. The CDR3 region has the DNA TGTGCCAGCAGCGACGGACAGGGGGACTGGGGCTCTGGAAACACCATATATTTT.